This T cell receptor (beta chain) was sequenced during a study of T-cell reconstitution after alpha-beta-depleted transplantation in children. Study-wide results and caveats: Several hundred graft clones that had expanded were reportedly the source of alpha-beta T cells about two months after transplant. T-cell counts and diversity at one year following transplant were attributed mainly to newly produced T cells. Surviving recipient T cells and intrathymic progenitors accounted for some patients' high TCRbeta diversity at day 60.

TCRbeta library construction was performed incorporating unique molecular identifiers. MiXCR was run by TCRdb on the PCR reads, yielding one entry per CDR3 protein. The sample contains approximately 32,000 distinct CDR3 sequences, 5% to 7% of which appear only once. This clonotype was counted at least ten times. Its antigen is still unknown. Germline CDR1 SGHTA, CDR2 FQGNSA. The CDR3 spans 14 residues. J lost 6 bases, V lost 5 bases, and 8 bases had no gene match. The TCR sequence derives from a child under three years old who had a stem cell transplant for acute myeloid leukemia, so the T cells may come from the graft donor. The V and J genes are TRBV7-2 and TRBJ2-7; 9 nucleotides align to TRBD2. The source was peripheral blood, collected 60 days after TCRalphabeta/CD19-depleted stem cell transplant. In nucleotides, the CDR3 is TGTGCCAGCAGCCTGAGCGGGAGGTCGCTCGAGCAGTACTTC. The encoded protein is CASSLSGRSLEQYF.